These 27 T cell receptor beta chains came from one sample sequenced in a study of T cells after yellow fever vaccination. TCRdb processed the 5' RACE reads anew with MiXCR; each CDR3 protein has one entry. The table shows 50,000 or so distinct CDR3 sequences, with 6.6% occurring only once. The sequencing here drew on CD8+ T cells not binding an NS4B(214-222) dextramer, sorted from PBMCs, taken around 45 days after the first yellow fever vaccination. These receptors all come from a young man who received the YFV17D yellow fever vaccine.

Many counts were recorded for this clonotype. The chain uses TRBV9 and TRBJ2-5; a possible D gene is TRBD1 (8 bases). The CDR3 covers 17 residues. CDR1 SGDLS and CDR2 YYNGEE come from the germline V gene. The V end was cut by 3 bases, the J end by 2 bases, with 20 bases between. In DNA form, the CDR3 reads TGTGCCAGCAGCGCCCCCATCACAGGGGGGGGACAAGAGACCCAGTACTTC. Translated: CASSAPITGGGQETQYF.

There are many counts of this clonotype. V is TRBV5-1 and J is TRBJ2-7, with 7 bases lining up with TRBD1. The germline V gene has CDR1 SGHRS and CDR2 YFSETQ. V gave up 0 bases and J gave up 0 bases; unmatched junction bases: 9. The CDR3 totals 17 residues. Here the CDR3 DNA reads TGCGCCAGCAGCTTGGGCCTCTGGACAGGAAGCTCCTACGAGCAGTACTTC. Its translation is CASSLGLWTGSSYEQYF.

There are many counts of this clonotype. CDR3 sequence (DNA): TGTGCCAGCAGTTTGGCTAACTATGGCTACACCTTC. Residues: CASSLANYGYTF. V gene TRBV12-3 or TRBV12-4 combines with J gene TRBJ1-2; unclear D gene. V was clipped by 3 bases and J by 0 bases, with 2 bases between them. This CDR3 comprises 12 residues.

In this sample, this clonotype turned up many times. The chain combines TRBV29-1 with TRBJ2-5; 10 bases agree with TRBD2. V lost 7 bases and J lost 1; bases outside the gene matches: 15. CDR3 length: 17 residues. Germline CDR1 and CDR2: SQVTM and ANQGSEA. The CDR3 sequence is CSGTGWSSGGTQETQYF. Here the CDR3 DNA reads TGCAGCGGAACAGGGTGGTCTAGCGGGGGCACCCAAGAGACCCAGTACTTC.

This clonotype was picked up many times. The genes are TRBV12-3 or TRBV12-4 and TRBJ1-2; no definite D call. The CDR3 runs 15 residues. V lost 2 bases and J lost 8, with 18 bases in between. CDR3 bases: TGTGCCAGCAGTTTACCCCTGGGTCCAAGGGAAGGCTACACCTTC. Protein sequence: CASSLPLGPREGYTF.

The chain carries TRBV11-3 and TRBJ2-7; possibly TRBD2 for D (6 bases). The CDR3 runs 14 residues. The V gene lost 3 bases and the J gene lost 2 bases, with 11 bases spanning the gap. Per the germline V gene, CDR1 is SGHNT and CDR2 is YENEEA. The CDR3: CASSLRDGAYEQYF. The CDR3 bases are TGTGCCAGCAGCTTGCGGGACGGGGCCTACGAGCAGTACTTC.

The chain combines TRBV7-8 with TRBJ1-5, with TRBD1 identical over 9 bases. Germline CDR1 and CDR2: SGHVS and FQNEAQ. With 0 bases clipped from V and 4 bases from J, the junction kept 10 bases outside the gene matches. The CDR3 is 18 amino acids. The CDR3: CASSLAGQGPTSNQPQHF. CDR3 nucleotides: TGTGCCAGCAGCTTAGCGGGACAGGGCCCAACATCAAATCAGCCCCAGCATTTT.

In its sample, this clonotype was seen a few times. The chain links TRBV5-1 to TRBJ2-7; a weak D match, TRBD1 (6 bases). Germline V lookup: CDR1 SGHRS, CDR2 YFSETQ. The CDR3 extends over 15 amino acids. V lost 3 bases to trimming and J lost 2 bases, with 15 bases between them. CDR3 DNA sequence: TGCGCCAGCAGCTCCCGGGACATGCGGGCCTACGAGCAGTACTTC. Its translation is CASSSRDMRAYEQYF.

The CDR3 nucleotides read TGTGCCAGCAGTTTGTCGACAGGGATGAACTATGGCTACACCTTC. Amino acids: CASSLSTGMNYGYTF. J is TRBJ1-2 and V is TRBV27; the match to TRBD1 covers 7 bases. The J segment lost 2 bases and the V segment lost 3 bases, leaving 6 bases of the junction unmatched. The CDR3 length is 15 residues. Germline V gene lookup returns CDR1 MNHEY and CDR2 SMNVEV (reference sequence).

This clonotype showed up many times. The gene calls are TRBV10-1 and TRBJ2-1; D unresolved. V lost 2 bases, J lost 9 bases, and 8 bases lay in between. There are 12 residues in the CDR3. Germline V lookup: CDR1 WNHNN, CDR2 SYGVQD (reference sequence). In DNA, the CDR3 is TGCGCCAGCAGTGAGGTTTGGGGTGAGCAGTTCTTC. It yields the protein CASSEVWGEQFF.

The V and J genes are TRBV10-3 and TRBJ2-1, with 10 nucleotides matching TRBD2. The CDR3 spans 15 residues. V lost 4 bases and J lost 10; bases outside the gene matches: 10. Germline V gene sequence: CDR1 ENHRY, CDR2 SYGVKD. For the CDR3, the DNA is TGTGCCATCAGTGCGGGGACTAGCGAGGTCACGGAGCAGTTCTTC. Translated, it gives CAISAGTSEVTEQFF.

This chain connects TRBV14 to TRBJ2-7; TRBD1 aligns across 9 bases. The CDR3 spans 14 residues. J lost 3 bases, V lost 4 bases, and 4 bases had no gene match. Per the germline V gene, CDR1 is SGHDN and CDR2 is FVKESK. In nucleotides, the CDR3 is TGTGCCAGCAGCCGCCGGGACAGGGACTACGAGCAGTACTTC. This translates into CASSRRDRDYEQYF. Full variable domain (missing parts from reference TRBV14 and TRBJ2-7): EAGVTQFPSHSVIEKGQTVTLRCDPISGHDNLYWYRRVMGKEIKFLLHFVKESKQDESGMPNNRFLAERTGGTYSTLKVQPAELEDSGVYFCASSRRDRDYEQYFGPGTRLTVT.

This sequence joins TRBV7-2 and TRBJ2-1, with 8 bases aligning to TRBD2. Germline V gives CDR1 SGHTA, CDR2 FQGNSA. V shed 3 bases, J shed 3 bases, and the junction held 4 bases outside the gene matches. CDR3 length: 15 amino acids. CDR3 in DNA: TGTGCCAGCAGCTTTAACGGGGGGGTCTACAATGAGCAGTTCTTC. Its protein product is CASSFNGGVYNEQFF.

V gene TRBV29-1 combines with J gene TRBJ1-2; a weak D match, TRBD1 (6 bases). The CDR3 contains 13 residues. Trimming removed 6 bases from V and 3 bases from J, with 14 bases in between. Germline CDR1 and CDR2: SQVTM and ANQGSEA. The CDR3 region has the DNA TGCAGCGTAGATCGACAGGAGGACTATGGCTACACCTTC. This encodes CSVDRQEDYGYTF. Drawing the rest from reference TRBV29-1 and TRBJ1-2, the complete variable domain is SAVISQKPSRDICQRGTSLTIQCQVDSQVTMMFWYRQQPGQSLTLIATANQGSEATYESGFVIDKFPISRPNLTFSTLTVSNMSPEDSSIYLCSVDRQEDYGYTFGSGTRLTVV.

V usage is TRBV13 and J usage is TRBJ2-3; 9 bases match TRBD1. The germline CDR1 and CDR2 sequences are PRHDT and FYEKMQ (reference sequence). The CDR3 contains 18 residues. V lost 0 bases to trimming and J lost 0 bases; unmatched junction nucleotides: 7. CDR3: CASSLGTGGLWSTDTQYF. As DNA, the CDR3 is TGTGCCAGCAGCTTAGGGACAGGGGGATTATGGAGCACAGATACGCAGTATTTT.

The J gene is TRBJ2-1, the V gene TRBV7-6; TRBD2 is a possible D gene (6 bases). Germline V gene sequence: CDR1 SGHVS, CDR2 FNYEAQ. Trimming took off 0 bases at V and 5 bases at J, with 29 bases between the two ends. CDR3 length equals 21 residues. In DNA form, the CDR3 reads TGTGCCAGCAGCTTAGCGGACCGACGGGACTCTCGGGGAGGTCGGGACAATGAGCAGTTCTTC. Its translation: CASSLADRRDSRGGRDNEQFF. The whole variable domain, filled in from reference TRBV7-6 and TRBJ2-1, reads GAGVSQSPRYKVTKRGQDVALRCDPISGHVSLYWYRQALGQGPEFLTYFNYEAQQDKSGLPNDRFSAERPEGSISTLTIQRTEQRDSAMYRCASSLADRRDSRGGRDNEQFFGPGTRLTVL.

The V gene is TRBV7-7, the J gene TRBJ2-1, with TRBD1 matching over 8 bases. CDR1 and CDR2 from the germline V gene are SSHAT and FNYEAQ (reference sequence). The CDR3 contains 14 residues. After removal of 5 bases from V and 8 bases from J, the junction contained 8 bases not matched to a gene. CDR3 sequence reads: CASSPDRVQDEQFF. DNA of the CDR3: TGTGCCAGCAGCCCGGACAGGGTACAGGATGAGCAGTTCTTC.

This clonotype was recorded many times. The V call is TRBV4-1, the J call TRBJ2-2, with 8 bases aligning to TRBD2. The CDR3 contains 15 residues. The germline gives CDR1 MGHRA, CDR2 YSYEKL. V lost 3 bases and J lost 7; bases outside the gene matches: 7. This chain's CDR3 is CASSHLGRDGGELFF. CDR3 DNA sequence: TGCGCCAGCAGCCACCTCGGGAGGGATGGCGGGGAGCTGTTTTTT.

This clonotype occurred many times. V usage is TRBV6-5 and J usage is TRBJ2-7; possible D gene TRBD2, 5 bases. With 2 bases removed from V and 1 base from J, the gap between germline ends came to 12 bases. Germline CDR1 reads MNHEY; CDR2 reads SVGAGI. CDR3 size: 15 residues. In DNA form, the CDR3 reads TGTGCCAGCAGTTACCGGCTGACGGGATCCTACGAGCAGTACTTC. The encoded protein is CASSYRLTGSYEQYF.

At least ten counts were recorded for this clonotype. This chain joins TRBV6-5 and TRBJ2-5; 9 positions match TRBD1. Looked up from germline, CDR1 is MNHEY and CDR2 is SVGAGI. Losses at the gene ends were 2 bases for V and 5 bases for J; bases not matched to a gene: 6. The CDR3 runs 15 residues. CDR3 sequence: CASSYGTGPRETQYF. The CDR3 nucleotides read TGTGCCAGCAGTTACGGGACAGGGCCAAGGGAGACCCAGTACTTC.

There are a few counts of this clonotype. The chain joins TRBV11-2 to TRBJ1-6; D not certain. Germline V CDR1 and CDR2: SGHAT, FQNNGV. This CDR3 is built from 13 residues. V lost 3 bases and J lost 9, with 9 bases in between. The CDR3 DNA reads TGTGCCAGCAGCTTTTCCCGTGGTTCACCCCTCCACTTT. Translation gives CASSFSRGSPLHF.

This clonotype was seen at least ten times. The rearrangement uses TRBV15 and TRBJ2-1; 8 positions match TRBD2. V was clipped by 3 bases and J by 1 base; unmatched bases: 5. The CDR3 has 16 amino acids. Germline-derived CDR1 and CDR2 are LNHNV and YYDKDF (reference sequence). The DNA of the CDR3 is TGTGCCACCAGCAGCGGGGGGGCTTGGTCCTACAATGAGCAGTTCTTC. Encoded protein: CATSSGGAWSYNEQFF.

This clonotype showed up many times. V usage is TRBV19 and J usage is TRBJ2-1, with D possibly matching TRBD2 (6 bases). V was shortened by 6 bases and J by 10 bases, with 19 bases between the two germline ends. Germline-derived CDR1 and CDR2 are LNHDA and SQIVND (reference sequence). This CDR3 contains 14 residues. DNA of the CDR3: TGTGCCAGTAGGGAGACTAGTGGGTCCTTAGAGCAGTTCTTC. Translated: CASRETSGSLEQFF.

This clonotype was observed a few times. The chain carries TRBV29-1 and TRBJ2-1; D gene ambiguous. CDR1 and CDR2 (germline): SQVTM, ANQGSEA. V was clipped by 7 bases and J by 0 bases, with 7 bases between them. This CDR3 is built from 12 residues. In nucleotides, the CDR3 is TGCAGCGCGGAAGTCTCCTACAATGAGCAGTTCTTC. This sequence encodes CSAEVSYNEQFF.

At least ten counts were recorded for this clonotype. This rearrangement joins TRBV15 to TRBJ1-2; 8 bases are a match to TRBD1. Trimming at V came to 4 bases and at J to 4 bases, leaving 5 bases not matched to a gene. This CDR3 is 14 amino acids long. Germline V CDR1 and CDR2: LNHNV, YYDKDF (reference sequence). CDR3 loop: CATSKRGQVYGYTF. The CDR3 region has the DNA TGTGCCACCAGCAAAAGGGGACAGGTCTATGGCTACACCTTC.

This clonotype was recorded at least ten times. This sequence joins TRBV7-2 and TRBJ1-5; no clear D. V was cut by 4 bases and J by 3 bases, with 7 bases left in between. CDR1 and CDR2 from the germline V gene are SGHTA and FQGNSA. The CDR3 covers 13 residues. This CDR3 is CASSSRDNQPQHF. The CDR3 region has the DNA TGTGCCAGCAGCTCGAGGGACAATCAGCCCCAGCATTTT.

The table lists this clonotype with a few counts. The chain carries TRBV20-1 and TRBJ1-1; D is undetermined. The V end lost 0 bases, the J end lost 8 bases, and 13 bases lay between the germline ends. The CDR3 is 13 amino acids. Germline lookup yields CDR1 DFQATT and CDR2 SNEGSKA (reference sequence). The CDR3: CSAREIERSEAFF. The CDR3 DNA is TGCAGTGCTAGAGAAATAGAGAGGTCGGAAGCTTTCTTT.